What follows is one T cell receptor beta chain and its context. In the study's own analysis: Reference gene primer amplification yielded estimated nucleated cell counts. Libraries were prepared by immunoSEQ multiplex PCR; TCRdb keeps only in-frame clonotypes and omits some of them. V and J calls and clone size are those listed in that table; D and trimming were worked out from the DNA. The profile shows about 220,000 clones, roughly nine tenths of them singletons. The data derive from a study of blood T cell repertoires in COVID-19. Study details: Acute and convalescent COVID-19 specimens originated in the United States, Italy and Spain. In each case, the material was cDNA or gDNA derived from T cells, B-cell-depleted T cells, or PBMCs.

This CDR3 has 15 amino acids. Germline lookup yields CDR1 SNHLY and CDR2 FYNNEI. Deletions cut 0 bases from V and 5 bases from J, with 13 bases between. The sequenced material came from peripheral blood. The V gene is TRBV2, the J gene TRBJ2-5; D may be TRBD1 (6 bases). The receptor's source is a man aged 35 to 55 with active or convalescent COVID-19. CDR3 bases: TGTGCCAGCAGTGAAGCGGGGACACGGGGTGAGACCCAGTACTTC. Amino acids: CASSEAGTRGETQYF.